The present TCR beta chain was sequenced within a study of cytomegalovirus exposure and HLA in healthy donors. In the study overall: The Caucasian-associated ancestry cluster contained about 80% of the approximately 430 genotyped donors. Study-wide results and limits: Earlier findings revealed that most TCR beta V segments proved productive either about 87% or about 30% of the time. There were three CMV-associated chains whose specificity for CMV antigens was confirmed in vitro. Accurate prediction of most subjects' HLA-A and HLA-B alleles from TCR beta sequences was reported.

A remark on this clone: The antigen remains unidentified.

The PCR contained 60 Vbeta and 13 Jbeta primers. Assay used: immunoSEQ multiplex PCR; TCRdb lists only in-frame clones, some missing. In the table there are approximately 130,000 clones, approximately 85% of which are singletons. This TCR was sampled from a boy aged 10-17 years in good health and CMV-seronegative. The source material was PBMCs.

CDR3 in amino acids: CASSYQRQVNTEAFF. The CDR3, as DNA: TGTGCCAGCAGTTACCAGAGACAGGTGAACACTGAAGCTTTCTTT. The chain carries TRBV27 and TRBJ1-1; TRBD1 is a possible D gene (6 bases). Trimming shortened V by 4 bases and J by 0 bases, and 12 bases separated the two germline ends. This CDR3 is 15 amino acids long. Germline values: CDR1 MNHEY, CDR2 SMNVEV (reference sequence).